The entry that follows covers one TCR beta chain sequence. Its antigen target is currently unknown. Base qualities were left out, and no much larger clone turns up one base away. At one collaborating source in Seattle, patients were enrolled during active infection and were followed longitudinally through the course of disease. The collaborating institutions used their own protocols to collect whole blood in K2EDTA tubes. Collaborator samples were shipped for TCRbeta analysis as frozen whole blood, isolated PBMCs, or DNA extracted from either sample type. The immunoSEQ Assay, a bias-controlled multiplex PCR, was used to amplify TCRbeta CDR3 regions from genomic DNA. In the original analysis: Within the assay, amplification of reference gene primers was used to estimate how many nucleated cells each sample contained. Sequence reads were collapsed and filtered to measure the absolute abundance of every unique TCRbeta CDR3 rearrangement. For each sample, productive Simpson clonality was calculated by taking the square root of Simpson's diversity index across productive rearrangements. The clones in this table, taken by TCRdb from immuneACCESS, are in-frame only. Not every clone is retained; where verified, under half of the shortfall comes from an unresolved V gene, and the cause of the rest is unknown. For V, J and clone size, that table is used; D and trimming come from the DNA. This sample is represented by fewer than 650,000 clones; approximately 91% of them were singletons. About 8.2% of the sample comes from the top ten.

The data were taken from a study of blood T cell repertoires in COVID-19 (dated by TCRdb to about 2020). A note on the overall study: Samples covering the acute and convalescent phases of COVID-19 were provided by collaborators in the United States, Italy and Spain. The prospective study material was composed of cDNA or gDNA derived from T cells, B-cell-depleted T cells, or PBMCs. Deeply sampled blood TCRbeta repertoires from subjects exposed to, actively infected with, or recovered from COVID-19 were included in the dataset. A freely available public database, intended as a resource for researchers studying the immune response to SARS-CoV-2, is where the repertoires were released. The samples were drawn from the first 160 participants of the ongoing ImmuneRACE study and from over a thousand subjects provided by 6 global collaborators. The sample metadata nearly always contained a de-identified subject ID, COVID-19 status, age in years and sex. Where available, HLA class I and class II types were taken from metadata supplied by the sample provider and were not determined by assay-based typing.

Paper-wide results and their limitations: The amount of clinical and demographic metadata varied by source and participant and was provided uncurated.

Trimming accounts for 7 bases at V and 2 bases at J, while the number of junction bases matched to no gene is 7. Counted from cysteine to phenylalanine, this CDR3 has 17 amino acids. Kept here is only the CDR3 DNA, which spans 51 bases and is read in frame from base 1. Looking up the germline V gene yields CDR1 SNHLY and CDR2 FYNNEI. Recombination linked TRBV2 to TRBJ2-5, and 16 junction bases match TRBD2. The sequenced sample was peripheral blood. The origin of this receptor is a woman in her 50s with COVID-19, enrolled during active disease. The CDR3 reads CASKGLAGGPRQETQYF. The DNA sequence follows: TGTGCCAGCAAGGGACTAGCGGGGGGGCCGAGACAAGAGACCCAGTACTTC.